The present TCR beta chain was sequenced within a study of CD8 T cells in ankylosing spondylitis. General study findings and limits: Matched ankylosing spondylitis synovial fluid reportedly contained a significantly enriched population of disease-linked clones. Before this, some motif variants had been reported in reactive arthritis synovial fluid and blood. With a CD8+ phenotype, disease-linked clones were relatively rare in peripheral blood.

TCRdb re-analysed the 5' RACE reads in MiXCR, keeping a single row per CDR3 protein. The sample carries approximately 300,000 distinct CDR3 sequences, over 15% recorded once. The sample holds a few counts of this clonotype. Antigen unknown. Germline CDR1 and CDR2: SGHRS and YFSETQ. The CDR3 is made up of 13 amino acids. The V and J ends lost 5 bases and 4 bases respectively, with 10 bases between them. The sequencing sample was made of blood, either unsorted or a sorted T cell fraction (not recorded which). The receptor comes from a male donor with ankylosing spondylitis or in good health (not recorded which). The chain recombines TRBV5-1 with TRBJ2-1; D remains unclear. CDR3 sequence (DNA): TGCGCCAGCAGGATCGGCCCTTACAATGAGCAGTTCTTC. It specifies CASRIGPYNEQFF.